The sample holds one count of the clone carrying this T cell receptor beta chain. Its matching antigen is unknown. Measured with immunoSEQ multiplex PCR; TCRdb has only the in-frame clones, and not every one. The sample has about 120,000 clones; roughly nine tenths are singletons. This sample is drawn from a study of OX40 agonist ivuxolimab in advanced cancers. At the level of the study: Patients got intravenous ivuxolimab at 0.01 to 10 mg/kg every 2 weeks.

The length of the CDR3 is 13 residues. Germline CDR1 is SGHTA and CDR2 is FQGNSA. Trimming took 8 bases from V and 0 from J, leaving 8 bases between them. Study findings and constraints: CD8+ T cells averaged more expanded clones than CD4+. Compared with others, partial responders at 0.1-3.0 mg/kg displayed clonal expansion among the lowest. The study did not work out the antigen specificity of the expanded peripheral T cells.

The chain has TRBV7-2 and TRBJ2-4, with D possibly matching TRBD2 (6 bases). The source is an adult with an advanced solid tumor such as melanoma, head and neck, liver or kidney cancer. The sequences come from CD4+ or CD8+ T cells sorted from blood, collected in a trial of the OX40 agonist ivuxolimab. This chain's CDR3 is CASAGLAKNIQYF. The CDR3, as DNA: TGTGCCAGCGCGGGGCTAGCCAAAAACATTCAGTACTTC.